The rows below give T cell receptor beta chains drawn from one sample of a study of Graves' ophthalmopathy and Graves' hyperthyroidism. TCRdb processed the multiplex PCR reads anew with MiXCR; each CDR3 protein has one entry. This table has hundreds of thousands of distinct CDR3 sequences, about a fifth appearing once. Sequenced material: peripheral blood. The source of these receptors is a woman in her late teens or twenties with stable Graves' hyperthyroidism. Some clones in this sample may be carry-over from other donors' samples. The CDR3 runs from the conserved cysteine through the conserved F or W. A D gene is named only where the DNA matches it firmly. Clone size, where shown, is once, few, many, or a class for clones that have expanded.

cdr3_aa: CASSLAPGDGRVTYEQYF
cdr3_nt: TGTGCCAGCAGCTTAGCTCCGGGGGATGGTAGGGTTACCTACGAGCAGTACTTC
clone_size: many
v_call: TRBV7-6
d_call: NA
j_call: TRBJ2-7
cdr3_length: 18

cdr3_aa: CASSRDGEGANPYEQYF
cdr3_nt: TGTGCCAGCAGCCGAGATGGGGAGGGCGCAAACCCCTACGAGCAGTACTTC
clone_size: once
v_call: TRBV4-2
d_call: TRBD2
j_call: TRBJ2-7
cdr3_length: 17

cdr3_aa: CASSQPGEAFF
cdr3_nt: TGCGCCAGCAGTCAACCCGGAGAAGCTTTCTTT
clone_size: NA
v_call: TRBV5-1
d_call: NA
j_call: TRBJ1-1
cdr3_length: 11

cdr3_aa: CASSPMHGYTF
cdr3_nt: TGTGCCAGCAGCCCAATGCATGGCTACACCTTC
clone_size: many
v_call: TRBV9
d_call: NA
j_call: TRBJ1-2
cdr3_length: 11

cdr3_aa: CASSLATLGLYTEAFF
cdr3_nt: TGCGCCAGCAGCTTGGCCACGCTGGGCCTGTACACTGAAGCTTTCTTT
clone_size: few
v_call: TRBV5-1
d_call: NA
j_call: TRBJ1-1
cdr3_length: 16

cdr3_aa: CASSSLGTEETQYF
cdr3_nt: TGTGCCAGCAGCTCCCTCGGGACAGAAGAGACCCAGTACTTC
clone_size: many
v_call: TRBV7-6
d_call: TRBD1
j_call: TRBJ2-5
cdr3_length: 14

cdr3_aa: CASRGQGSHYGYTF
cdr3_nt: TGTGCCAGCAGGGGACAGGGAAGTCACTATGGCTACACCTTC
clone_size: many
v_call: TRBV12-3/TRBV12-4
d_call: TRBD1
j_call: TRBJ1-2
cdr3_length: 14

cdr3_aa: CASSFKGQGLSNQPQHF
cdr3_nt: TGTGCCAGCAGTTTTAAAGGACAAGGCCTTAGCAATCAGCCCCAGCATTTT
clone_size: many
v_call: TRBV27
d_call: NA
j_call: TRBJ1-5
cdr3_length: 17

cdr3_aa: CASSLSALAGGEVTGELFF
cdr3_nt: TGTGCCAGCAGTTTATCGGCACTAGCGGGGGGCGAAGTCACCGGGGAGCTGTTTTTT
clone_size: NA
v_call: TRBV27
d_call: TRBD2
j_call: TRBJ2-2
cdr3_length: 19

cdr3_aa: CASAKAKQKGYTF
cdr3_nt: TGTGCCAGCGCGAAGGCAAAACAGAAGGGCTACACCTTC
clone_size: NA
v_call: TRBV6-1
d_call: NA
j_call: TRBJ1-2
cdr3_length: 13

cdr3_aa: CAITAAGTGSSYEQYF
cdr3_nt: TGTGCCATCACCGCGGCCGGGACAGGGTCCTCCTACGAGCAGTACTTC
clone_size: NA
v_call: TRBV10-3
d_call: TRBD1
j_call: TRBJ2-7
cdr3_length: 16

cdr3_aa: CASRSFGGRETQYF
cdr3_nt: TGTGCCAGCAGAAGTTTCGGAGGACGGGAGACCCAGTACTTC
clone_size: many
v_call: TRBV6-2/TRBV6-3
d_call: NA
j_call: TRBJ2-5
cdr3_length: 14

cdr3_aa: CASSTLGQEYETQYF
cdr3_nt: TGTGCCAGCAGTACCCTGGGACAGGAGTACGAGACCCAGTACTTC
clone_size: many
v_call: TRBV27
d_call: TRBD1
j_call: TRBJ2-5
cdr3_length: 15

cdr3_aa: CASSTFPGTANQPQHF
cdr3_nt: TGTGCCAGTAGCACATTCCCCGGGACAGCGAATCAGCCCCAGCATTTT
clone_size: many
v_call: TRBV19
d_call: TRBD1
j_call: TRBJ1-5
cdr3_length: 16

cdr3_aa: CASSEAGGFYEQYF
cdr3_nt: TGTGCCAGCAGTGAAGCGGGGGGATTCTACGAGCAGTACTTC
clone_size: many
v_call: TRBV6-1
d_call: NA
j_call: TRBJ2-7
cdr3_length: 14

cdr3_aa: CASSIKTGGFTEAFF
cdr3_nt: TGTGCCAGTAGTATTAAGACAGGGGGGTTCACTGAAGCTTTCTTT
clone_size: NA
v_call: TRBV19
d_call: TRBD1
j_call: TRBJ1-1
cdr3_length: 15

cdr3_aa: CASSQGPRETQYF
cdr3_nt: TGTGCCAGCAGCCAAGGTCCCCGAGAGACCCAGTACTTC
clone_size: NA
v_call: TRBV14
d_call: NA
j_call: TRBJ2-5
cdr3_length: 13

cdr3_aa: CASKVAGGETQYF
cdr3_nt: TGCGCCAGCAAAGTAGCGGGAGGAGAGACCCAGTACTTC
clone_size: NA
v_call: TRBV10-2
d_call: TRBD2
j_call: TRBJ2-5
cdr3_length: 13

cdr3_aa: CASSPLSGGSYEQYF
cdr3_nt: TGTGCCAGCAGTCCACTGAGCGGGGGTTCCTACGAGCAGTACTTC
clone_size: many
v_call: TRBV12-3/TRBV12-4
d_call: TRBD2
j_call: TRBJ2-7
cdr3_length: 15

cdr3_aa: CASSPSQGETQYF
cdr3_nt: TGTGCCAGCTCACCATCCCAGGGAGAGACCCAGTACTTC
clone_size: NA
v_call: TRBV18
d_call: NA
j_call: TRBJ2-5
cdr3_length: 13

cdr3_aa: CASSAAGSYGYTF
cdr3_nt: TGTGCCAGCAGCGCAGCCGGGTCCTATGGCTACACCTTC
clone_size: many
v_call: TRBV9
d_call: NA
j_call: TRBJ1-2
cdr3_length: 13

cdr3_aa: CATSRVVRDNQPQHF
cdr3_nt: TGTGCCACCAGCAGAGTCGTACGGGACAATCAGCCCCAGCATTTT
clone_size: few
v_call: TRBV15
d_call: NA
j_call: TRBJ1-5
cdr3_length: 15

cdr3_aa: CASGLVRERGTVAYEQYF
cdr3_nt: TGTGCTAGTGGTTTGGTACGGGAGAGGGGGACAGTTGCGTACGAGCAGTACTTC
clone_size: NA
v_call: TRBV12-5
d_call: NA
j_call: TRBJ2-7
cdr3_length: 18

cdr3_aa: CASGSSSGSETQYF
cdr3_nt: TGTGCCAGCGGCTCCTCTAGCGGGAGTGAGACCCAGTACTTC
clone_size: NA
v_call: TRBV7-3
d_call: TRBD2
j_call: TRBJ2-5
cdr3_length: 14

cdr3_aa: CASSYLGGYTF
cdr3_nt: TGTGCCAGCAGTTACTTGGGGGGCTACACCTTC
clone_size: many
v_call: TRBV6-4
d_call: NA
j_call: TRBJ1-2
cdr3_length: 11

cdr3_aa: CASSFPGQDTGELFF
cdr3_nt: TGCGCCAGCAGCTTTCCGGGTCAGGACACCGGGGAGCTGTTTTTT
clone_size: few
v_call: TRBV5-1
d_call: NA
j_call: TRBJ2-2
cdr3_length: 15

cdr3_aa: CASSSHQVRNTEAFF
cdr3_nt: TGTGCCAGCAGTTCACATCAGGTGAGGAACACTGAAGCTTTCTTT
clone_size: many
v_call: TRBV12-3/TRBV12-4
d_call: NA
j_call: TRBJ1-1
cdr3_length: 15

cdr3_aa: CASSLPGTARTGELFF
cdr3_nt: TGTGCCAGCAGTTTACCCGGGACGGCGAGGACCGGGGAGCTGTTTTTT
clone_size: many
v_call: TRBV6-5
d_call: NA
j_call: TRBJ2-2
cdr3_length: 16

cdr3_aa: CASSAGQAGGQPQHF
cdr3_nt: TGTGCCAGCAGCGCAGGACAGGCAGGGGGTCAGCCCCAGCATTTT
clone_size: many
v_call: TRBV2
d_call: TRBD1
j_call: TRBJ1-5
cdr3_length: 15

cdr3_aa: CSARWVPGLAGSTDTQYF
cdr3_nt: TGCAGTGCTAGATGGGTCCCGGGACTAGCGGGAAGCACAGATACGCAGTATTTT
clone_size: many
v_call: TRBV20-1
d_call: TRBD2
j_call: TRBJ2-3
cdr3_length: 18

cdr3_aa: CASSPTGTGAYEQYF
cdr3_nt: TGTGCCAGCTCACCAACCGGGACAGGGGCCTACGAGCAGTACTTC
clone_size: few
v_call: TRBV18
d_call: TRBD1
j_call: TRBJ2-7
cdr3_length: 15

cdr3_aa: CASSPTRSEAFF
cdr3_nt: TGTGCCAGCAGTCCGACACGCTCTGAAGCTTTCTTT
clone_size: many
v_call: TRBV6-1
d_call: NA
j_call: TRBJ1-1
cdr3_length: 12

cdr3_aa: CASSSEGGPGAKNIQYF
cdr3_nt: TGTGCCAGCAGCTCGGAAGGGGGACCGGGAGCCAAAAACATTCAGTACTTC
clone_size: many
v_call: TRBV13
d_call: NA
j_call: TRBJ2-4
cdr3_length: 17

cdr3_aa: CASSQAPGHSSYEQYF
cdr3_nt: TGCGCCAGCAGCCAAGCACCGGGACACAGCTCCTACGAGCAGTACTTC
clone_size: few
v_call: TRBV4-1
d_call: NA
j_call: TRBJ2-7
cdr3_length: 16

cdr3_aa: CAWSAGAAGYTF
cdr3_nt: TGTGCCTGGAGTGCAGGGGCAGCTGGCTACACCTTC
clone_size: many
v_call: TRBV30
d_call: NA
j_call: TRBJ1-2
cdr3_length: 12

cdr3_aa: CASSQAGIRDKTYEQYF
cdr3_nt: TGTGCCAGCAGCCAAGCGGGAATCCGGGACAAAACCTACGAGCAGTACTTC
clone_size: few
v_call: TRBV3-1
d_call: NA
j_call: TRBJ2-7
cdr3_length: 17

cdr3_aa: CAISVSTGENTEAFF
cdr3_nt: TGTGCCATCAGTGTATCGACAGGGGAGAACACTGAAGCTTTCTTT
clone_size: once
v_call: TRBV10-3
d_call: TRBD1
j_call: TRBJ1-1
cdr3_length: 15

cdr3_aa: CASSYHNFLGLGAYGYTF
cdr3_nt: TGTGCCAGCAGTTACCACAATTTTCTCGGACTGGGAGCCTATGGTTACACCTTC
clone_size: NA
v_call: TRBV6-2/TRBV6-3
d_call: NA
j_call: TRBJ1-2
cdr3_length: 18

cdr3_aa: CASSARQGPYEQYF
cdr3_nt: TGTGCCAGCAGCGCCCGACAGGGTCCCTACGAGCAGTACTTC
clone_size: many
v_call: TRBV6-1
d_call: TRBD1
j_call: TRBJ2-7
cdr3_length: 14

cdr3_aa: CASSLDGRERDNYGYTF
cdr3_nt: TGCGCCAGCAGCTTGGATGGCAGGGAGAGGGACAACTATGGCTACACCTTC
clone_size: many
v_call: TRBV5-1
d_call: NA
j_call: TRBJ1-2
cdr3_length: 17

cdr3_aa: CASSSDPGGDSYEQYF
cdr3_nt: TGTGCCAGCAGCTCCGACCCGGGGGGCGACTCCTACGAGCAGTACTTC
clone_size: NA
v_call: TRBV9
d_call: NA
j_call: TRBJ2-7
cdr3_length: 16

cdr3_aa: CATSRDGRKLASSYEQYF
cdr3_nt: TGTGCCACCAGCAGAGATGGGCGGAAACTAGCGAGCTCCTACGAGCAGTACTTC
clone_size: many
v_call: TRBV15
d_call: TRBD2
j_call: TRBJ2-7
cdr3_length: 18

cdr3_aa: CASSARSGVGETQYF
cdr3_nt: TGTGCCAGTAGTGCCAGATCAGGGGTTGGAGAGACCCAGTACTTC
clone_size: many
v_call: TRBV19
d_call: NA
j_call: TRBJ2-5
cdr3_length: 15

cdr3_aa: CASSRETGLYEQYF
cdr3_nt: TGTGCCAGCAGCCGCGAGACCGGGCTATACGAGCAGTACTTC
clone_size: many
v_call: TRBV7-2
d_call: NA
j_call: TRBJ2-7
cdr3_length: 14

cdr3_aa: CSARSDSWDTEAFF
cdr3_nt: TGCAGTGCTAGATCGGACAGTTGGGACACTGAAGCTTTCTTT
clone_size: many
v_call: TRBV20-1
d_call: NA
j_call: TRBJ1-1
cdr3_length: 14

cdr3_aa: CASSLGQGTGEAFF
cdr3_nt: TGCGCCAGCAGCTTGGGCCAGGGGACGGGTGAAGCTTTCTTT
clone_size: many
v_call: TRBV5-1
d_call: NA
j_call: TRBJ1-1
cdr3_length: 14